A single sample gave rise to the 24 T cell receptor beta chains below, sequenced in a study of T cells in Graves' hyperthyroidism and ophthalmopathy. It was RNA transcripts that yielded the amplified TCR beta CDR3 regions. HTBI primers were employed in a first-round RT-PCR of the TCR CDR3. Using its own MiXCR run on the multiplex PCR reads, TCRdb lists one record per CDR3 protein. The table lists around 600,000 distinct CDR3 sequences, 12% to 15% of them singletons. Sequences were obtained from blood. The receptors derive from a woman between 18 and 29 years old with Graves' ophthalmopathy.

This clonotype was counted many times. The rearrangement joins TRBV6-1 to TRBJ2-7; TRBD2 matches at 8 bases. Germline V gene sequence: CDR1 MNHNS, CDR2 SASEGT. The CDR3 loop spans 15 amino acids. J gave up 0 bases and V 7 bases, and 8 bases lay outside the gene matches. The CDR3 spells CASILRAGVSYEQYF. The CDR3 nucleotides are TGTGCCAGCATTCTTAGAGCGGGAGTCTCCTACGAGCAGTACTTC.

This clonotype showed up many times. V is TRBV5-8 and J is TRBJ2-5; the match to TRBD2 covers 10 bases. Trimming removed 0 bases from V and 4 bases from J; junction bases left unmatched: 3. CDR1 SGHTS and CDR2 YDEGEE come from the germline V gene. The CDR3 runs 15 residues. CDR3 sequence: CASSLAPSGGETQYF. Written as DNA, the CDR3 is TGTGCCAGCAGCTTGGCCCCTAGCGGGGGAGAGACCCAGTACTTC.

The chain couples TRBV14 to TRBJ2-7; 7 nucleotides match TRBD2. With V trimmed by 5 bases and J by 6 bases, 4 bases remained unmatched. Germline V gene lookup returns CDR1 SGHDN and CDR2 FVKESK. The CDR3 contains 12 residues. The CDR3 sequence: CASSLTSVEQYF. The DNA of the CDR3 is TGTGCCAGCAGCTTAACTAGCGTCGAGCAGTACTTC.

This clonotype has only a few counts. This rearrangement joins TRBV24-1 to TRBJ2-1; 7 bases align to TRBD2. V lost 4 bases and J lost 12; bases outside the gene matches: 11. Germline assignment: CDR1 KGHDR and CDR2 SFDVKD. The CDR3 has 14 residues. CDR3 bases: TGTGCCACCAGTGAGGGGGGGACTATCTTTATGCAGTTCTTC. It yields the protein CATSEGGTIFMQFF.

This clonotype was observed many times. J is TRBJ1-1 and V is TRBV6-1; TRBD1 matches 7 bases. Germline V gene data show CDR1 as MNHNS and CDR2 as SASEGT. Trimming removed 6 bases from V and 5 bases from J; junction bases left unmatched: 9. The CDR3 extends over 14 amino acids. This CDR3 reads CASSQGVWGTEAFF. CDR3 DNA: TGTGCCAGCAGCCAGGGGGTCTGGGGGACTGAAGCTTTCTTT.

The genes are TRBV7-3 and TRBJ2-1; D perhaps matches TRBD1 (5 bases). This CDR3 is built from 15 residues. CDR1 and CDR2 (germline): SGHTA, FQGTGA. V lost 1 base to trimming and J lost 9 bases, with 16 bases between them. Here the CDR3 DNA reads TGTGCCAGCAGCTTAAATGTGGGTTCAAGGGGTGAGCAGTTCTTC. Its protein is CASSLNVGSRGEQFF. Looking up the rest from reference TRBV7-3 and TRBJ2-1 gives the full variable domain: GAGVSQTPSNKVTEKGKYVELRCDPISGHTALYWYRQSLGQGPEFLIYFQGTGAADDSGLPNDRFFAVRPEGSVSTLKIQRTERGDSAVYLCASSLNVGSRGEQFFGPGTRLTVL.

The sample holds many counts of this clonotype. The junction and the germline gene differ at one end; a read error may be behind it. This sequence joins TRBV7-7 and TRBJ2-5; the D gene is possibly TRBD2 (6 bases). Germline assignment: CDR1 SSHAT and CDR2 FNYEAQ (reference sequence). The CDR3 is made up of 17 amino acids. Written as DNA, the CDR3 is TGTGCTAGCAGCTTATTCTTTGGCATCCTACGGGGGGAGACCCAGTACTTC. This codes for CASSLFFGILRGETQYF.

At least ten counts were recorded for this clonotype. The rearrangement joins TRBV11-1 to TRBJ2-2, with TRBD2 matching over 12 bases. After removal of 4 bases from V and 9 bases from J, the junction contained 9 bases not matched to a gene. Germline V lookup: CDR1 SGHAT, CDR2 FQDESV (reference sequence). This CDR3 spans 16 amino acids. CDR3 nucleotide sequence: TGTGCCAGCAGCTATCCGGGACTAGCGGGTGTCCGGGAGCTGTTTTTT. Residues: CASSYPGLAGVRELFF.

This clonotype was observed a handful of times. The chain links TRBV6-2 or TRBV6-3 to TRBJ2-7, with D tentatively TRBD1 or TRBD2 (5 bases each). The CDR3 loop spans 15 amino acids. Germline lookup yields CDR1 MNHEY and CDR2 SVGEGT. The V and J ends lost 2 bases and 0 bases respectively, with 11 bases between them. CDR3 nucleotides: TGTGCCAGCAGTTACCACTCGGGGCCCTCCTACGAGCAGTACTTC. Encoded protein: CASSYHSGPSYEQYF.

This clonotype came up a few times. The rearrangement links TRBV6-1 to TRBJ2-1, with D perhaps TRBD2 (6 bases). This CDR3 contains 15 residues. Trimming took 1 base from V and 8 from J, leaving 15 bases between them. The V gene's germline CDR1 is MNHNS and CDR2 SASEGT. CDR3 sequence: CASSEDINSGDEQFF. The CDR3 DNA sequence: TGTGCCAGCAGTGAAGACATAAATTCGGGGGATGAGCAGTTCTTC.

In its sample, this clonotype was seen many times. J is TRBJ2-5 and V is TRBV20-1; D is possibly TRBD2 (5 bases). In germline, CDR1 is DFQATT, CDR2 SNEGSKA (reference sequence). The V and J ends lost 6 bases and 0 bases respectively, with 17 bases between them. This CDR3 has 15 residues. The CDR3 region is CSADSLASDQETQYF. Here the CDR3 DNA reads TGCAGTGCCGATTCTTTAGCGTCGGACCAAGAGACCCAGTACTTC.

This clonotype was recorded many times. The chain is built from TRBV7-2 and TRBJ2-7; 7 bases agree with TRBD1. CDR1 is SGHTA and CDR2 is FQGNSA in the germline V gene. This CDR3 is 15 amino acids long. V dropped 5 bases and J dropped 2; count of bases not matched to a gene: 9. In nucleotides, the CDR3 is TGTGCCAGCAGCCCGCGATGGGGACAGACCTACGAGCAGTACTTC. It translates to CASSPRWGQTYEQYF.

This chain connects TRBV19 to TRBJ2-1; TRBD2 is a possible D gene (5 bases). V was cut by 3 bases and J by 8 bases, with 11 bases left in between. From germline, CDR1 is LNHDA and CDR2 SQIVND (reference sequence). The CDR3 is 13 residues long. The CDR3 coding sequence is TGTGCCAGTAGTATGACTACAGCGGATGAGCAGTTCTTC. It translates to CASSMTTADEQFF.

Details on this clonotype: A read error is possible here, since a much larger clone lies one base away. The chain recombines TRBV7-8 with TRBJ2-1; D gene uncertain. V gave up 1 base and J gave up 3 bases, with 4 bases separating them. Germline CDR1 reads SGHVS; CDR2 reads FQNEAQ. This CDR3 region has 13 residues. The CDR3 bases are TGTGCCAGCAGCTTAGACTACTACAATGAGCAGTTCTTC. Protein product: CASSLDYYNEQFF.

The gene calls are TRBV6-1 and TRBJ2-1; 10 nucleotides agree with TRBD2. This CDR3 is built from 16 residues. Trimming took 5 bases from V and 10 from J; bases not matched to a gene: 14. Germline V gene lookup returns CDR1 MNHNS and CDR2 SASEGT. The CDR3 DNA is TGTGCCAGCAGTCCCTGGGGAACTAGCGGGGAGCAGGAGCAGTTCTTC. It translates to CASSPWGTSGEQEQFF.

This clonotype occurred many times. V usage is TRBV28 and J usage is TRBJ2-7; weak D call: TRBD2 (5 bases). The CDR3 covers 14 residues. CDR1 is MDHEN and CDR2 is SYDVKM in the germline V gene. V was shortened by 4 bases and J by 3 bases, with 13 bases between the two germline ends. The CDR3 DNA reads as TGTGCCAGCAGTTCGACCGGACTCCTCTACGAGCAGTACTTC. It yields the protein CASSSTGLLYEQYF.

This clonotype was recorded at least ten times. The chain combines TRBV28 with TRBJ1-5; 10 bases are shared with TRBD1. The V and J ends lost 6 bases and 6 bases, in that order; junction bases with no gene match: 11. This CDR3 has 16 residues. The germline V gene encodes CDR1 MDHEN and CDR2 SYDVKM. CDR3 protein: CASRDSGTGETQPQHF. The CDR3 coding sequence is TGTGCCAGCAGAGATTCCGGGACAGGGGAGACTCAGCCCCAGCATTTT.

In its sample, this clonotype was seen many times. V is TRBV28 and J is TRBJ1-2; weak D call: TRBD1 (5 bases). The CDR3 extends over 14 amino acids. Germline V gene sequence: CDR1 MDHEN, CDR2 SYDVKM. V was shortened by 5 bases and J by 4 bases, with 14 bases between the two germline ends. CDR3 sequence (DNA): TGTGCCAGCAGTCCTACGGACAAGTCCTATGGCTACACCTTC. Its translation is CASSPTDKSYGYTF.

This clonotype was counted only a few times. V and J are TRBV6-6 and TRBJ2-2, with a weak D call TRBD1 (5 bases). In germline, CDR1 is MNHNY, CDR2 SVGAGI (reference sequence). Trimming took 0 bases from V and 4 from J, leaving 12 bases between them. The CDR3 is made up of 16 amino acids. CDR3 sequence (DNA): TGTGCCAGCAGTTACTCTGGAGACAGTCTCACCGGGGAGCTGTTTTTT. Amino acids: CASSYSGDSLTGELFF.

This clonotype was counted a few times. This chain uses TRBV27 with TRBJ2-7; D tentatively fits TRBD1 or TRBD2 (6 bases each). Germline values: CDR1 MNHEY, CDR2 SMNVEV (reference sequence). Trimming pared 6 bases from V and 0 bases from J, leaving 12 bases between. The CDR3 runs to 14 residues. The CDR3 here is CASSGGAISYEQYF. For the CDR3, the DNA is TGTGCCAGCAGCGGGGGCGCAATCTCCTACGAGCAGTACTTC.

The gene calls are TRBV5-1 and TRBJ2-7, with 9 bases matching TRBD2. The CDR3 has 19 residues. Germline V gene data show CDR1 as SGHRS and CDR2 as YFSETQ. Unmatched junction bases numbered 18, after V lost 5 bases and J lost 0 bases. CDR3 bases: TGCGCCAGCAGTCCTGCCGGGACTAGCCGATCGGGGAGCTCCTACGAGCAGTACTTC. Translating gives CASSPAGTSRSGSSYEQYF.

There are a few counts of this clonotype. This chain links TRBV13 with TRBJ2-5; 7 bases map to TRBD2. The CDR3 is 16 residues long. V shed 0 bases, J shed 8 bases, and the junction held 12 bases outside the gene matches. CDR1 and CDR2 (germline): PRHDT, FYEKMQ (reference sequence). The CDR3 here is CASSLGNGPGGGTQYF. The CDR3 region has the DNA TGTGCCAGCAGCTTAGGGAACGGACCGGGAGGTGGCACCCAGTACTTC.

This clonotype was picked up many times. The chain joins TRBV11-2 to TRBJ2-1, with 8 bases that match TRBD1. CDR1 is SGHAT and CDR2 is FQNNGV in the germline V gene. This CDR3 contains 15 residues. V was pared by 4 bases and J by 5 bases, with 7 bases of the junction left unmatched. The CDR3 DNA follows: TGTGCCAGCAGCTCCCTCAGGGGGCTAAACAATGAGCAGTTCTTC. Protein: CASSSLRGLNNEQFF. The variable domain in full, with the rest retrieved from reference TRBV11-2 and TRBJ2-1, is EAGVAQSPRYKIIEKRQSVAFWCNPISGHATLYWYQQILGQGPKLLIQFQNNGVVDDSQLPKDRFSAERLKGVDSTLKIQPAKLEDSAVYLCASSSLRGLNNEQFFGPGTRLTVL.

The chain has TRBV14 and TRBJ2-3, with no clear D. This CDR3 is 14 amino acids long. The germline V and J ends were trimmed by 2 bases and 2 bases, with 8 bases remaining between them. CDR1 and CDR2 (germline): SGHDN, FVKESK. The CDR3 is CASSQSYYTDTQYF. The DNA of the CDR3 is TGTGCCAGCAGCCAATCTTACTACACAGATACGCAGTATTTT.